This TCR beta chain was documented in a study of radiation and T cells in renal cell carcinoma (dated by TCRdb to the early 2020s). Study-level background: The samples were drawn from a clinical trial, where primary renal cell carcinomas were treated with 15 Gy of stereotactic body radiation therapy and then removed by nephrectomy 4 weeks afterward. TCR beta sequencing covered some 55 samples in total, comprising around 25 tumors and around 27 peripheral blood samples. Across all 50 or so samples, 4,016,671 unique CDR3 nucleotide sequences, encoding 2.5 million to 3 million unique CDR3 amino acid sequences, were identified.

Per the publication, the time point label means: baseline pretreatment blood. Taken with the paper, the label for treatment or condition translates to: 15 Gy SBRT to primary tumor, nephrectomy 4 weeks later. Serial peripheral blood from radiation-treated patients was sampled at baseline, 2 weeks and 4 weeks after SBRT to track tumor-enriched clonotypes. Every patient's renal cell carcinoma showed clear cell pathology. The QIAamp DNA Blood Mini Kit (Qiagen) was used to prepare genomic DNA for TCR sequencing. The analyses included only samples that passed all quality control checks. Following the manufacturer's recommendations, the immunoSEQ kit was used to generate TCR beta libraries from genomic DNA. To prepare the libraries, a first multiplex PCR with proprietary primers was run, followed by a second PCR that added unique barcodes, and a bead cleanup was done after each round. A positive control reaction and a negative control reaction, both provided in the kit, were run with every batch of samples. The final libraries underwent checking on an Agilent 4200 TapeStation D1000 ScreenTape, volumetric pooling, and quantification by qPCR. An Illumina NextSeq500 fitted with a MidOutput 150-cycle cartridge performed the sequencing, running 156 Read1 cycles and 15 Index1 cycles with the kit's custom primers. The pooled library was loaded at 0.95 to 1 pM with around 22% PhiX control spiked in. In the authors' own workflow: Vendor-processed data were analyzed in R, and a clonotype was defined as all T cells sharing the same CDR3 nucleotide sequence. For clone abundance analyses, frequencies were normalized to the 10,000 most abundant clones in each sample. Before analysis, public T cell clones were removed, and these numbered fewer than six per sample on average. An abundance difference of at least 32-fold between compartments was the criterion for calling clonotypes tumor-enriched or baseline blood-enriched. A beta-binomial differential abundance model was used to identify clonotypes that expanded or contracted between blood time points. Similarity between tumor and blood repertoires was quantified using the Baroni-Urbani and Buser coefficient, and groups were compared with two-tailed Wilcoxon tests in R. Here the immuneACCESS table is served through TCRdb, limited to in-frame sequences with V and J called. Missing clones are a known gap in these copies; in checked studies unresolved V genes cover under half, and the rest lacks a known reason. Clone size and V and J calls were adopted from that table, with D and trimming inferred from the DNA. In all, the sample holds under 65,000 clones, and about three quarters of those were seen once. About 7.3% of the sample is taken by the ten largest.

The study at large found these results: Because pretreatment tumor biopsies were not available, the study could not determine whether clonotypes were already present within the tumor at baseline. Blood repertoire dynamics were not followed beyond 4 weeks after treatment. In blood, the top tumor clonotypes increased from baseline to 2 weeks after radiation and then shrank by 4 weeks, which suggests a temporary expansion of tumor-resident clones. With a single-armed trial design, the study had no way to address how radiation dose or scheduling affects the TCR repertoire.

Details on this clone: It lacks a known antigen. Base qualities are not at hand, and no much larger clone is one base apart.

The CDR3 holds 15 amino acids from the cysteine to the phenylalanine. Only CDR3 DNA is held: 45 bases, read in frame from base 1. V is trimmed back by 2 bases and J by 6 bases, and the junction contains 9 bases that no gene match accounts for. CDR1 and CDR2 are read off the germline V gene as LGHNA and YSLEER. The chain is made from TRBV4-3 and TRBJ2-7; 8 nucleotides in the junction match TRBD1. The sample in question was blood, obtained from a patient whose treatment included radiotherapy and nephrectomy. This sequence was found in a man in his sixties with renal cell carcinoma. The nucleotide sequence reads as follows: TGCGCCAGCAGCCAAAACAGGGGGATTTGGGGCGAGCAGTACTTC. It specifies CASSQNRGIWGEQYF.